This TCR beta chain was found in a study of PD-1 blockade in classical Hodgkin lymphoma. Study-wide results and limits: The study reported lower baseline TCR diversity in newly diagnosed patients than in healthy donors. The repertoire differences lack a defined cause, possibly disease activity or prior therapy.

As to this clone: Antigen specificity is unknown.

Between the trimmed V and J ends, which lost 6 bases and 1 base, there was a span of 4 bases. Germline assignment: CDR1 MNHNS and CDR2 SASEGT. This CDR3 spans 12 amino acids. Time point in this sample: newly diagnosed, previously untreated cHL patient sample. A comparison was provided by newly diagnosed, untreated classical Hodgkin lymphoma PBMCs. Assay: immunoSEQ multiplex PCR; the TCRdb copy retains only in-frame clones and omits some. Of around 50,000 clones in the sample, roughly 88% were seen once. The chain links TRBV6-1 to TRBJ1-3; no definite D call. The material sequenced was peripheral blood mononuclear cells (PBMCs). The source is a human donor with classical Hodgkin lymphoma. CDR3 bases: TGTGCCAGCAGGGTGTCTGGAAACACCATATATTTT. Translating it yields CASRVSGNTIYF.